These 31 T cell receptor beta chains were all obtained from the same sample, sequenced in a study of blood T cell repertoires in COVID-19. Data came from immunoSEQ multiplex PCR; TCRdb stores just in-frame clones and leaves some out. The sample shows a few hundred thousand clones, around 87% of them seen only once. Specimen: peripheral blood. The receptor source for this set is a woman aged 50 to 60 who had recovered from COVID-19.

The V call is TRBV7-9, the J call TRBJ1-1; a weak D match, TRBD1 (6 bases). V gave up 6 bases and J gave up 1 base, with 15 bases separating them. Germline assignment: CDR1 SEHNR and CDR2 FQNEAQ (reference sequence). The CDR3 is 15 amino acids. The CDR3 sequence: CASRDHRAGNTEAFF. CDR3 nucleotides: TGTGCCAGCAGAGACCACAGGGCCGGGAACACTGAAGCTTTCTTT.

The chain employs TRBV4-1 and TRBJ2-7; 8 positions match TRBD1. Germline V gene lookup returns CDR1 MGHRA and CDR2 YSYEKL. Losses at the gene ends were 0 bases for V and 2 bases for J; bases not matched to a gene: 6. This CDR3 region has 16 residues. The CDR3: CASSQDSQGATYEQYF. The CDR3 DNA reads TGCGCCAGCAGCCAAGACTCCCAGGGGGCTACCTACGAGCAGTACTTC.

The V gene is TRBV19, the J gene TRBJ2-7, with 7 bases aligning to TRBD1. Germline lookup yields CDR1 LNHDA and CDR2 SQIVND (reference sequence). There are 15 residues in the CDR3. V lost 1 base to trimming and J lost 2 bases; unmatched junction nucleotides: 5. In DNA, the CDR3 is TGTGCCAGTAGTATAGGAAGTCAGGGGGCCTACGAGCAGTACTTC. Amino acids: CASSIGSQGAYEQYF.

The rearrangement joins TRBV14 to TRBJ2-7; 10 nucleotides line up with TRBD2. With 0 bases clipped from V and 5 bases from J, the junction kept 22 bases outside the gene matches. The CDR3 is made up of 21 amino acids. CDR1 and CDR2 (germline): SGHDN, FVKESK. The CDR3 sequence is CASSQDAWLAGASDRHDEQYF. Here the CDR3 DNA reads TGTGCCAGCAGCCAAGACGCGTGGCTAGCGGGGGCCTCCGACCGTCACGACGAGCAGTACTTC.

This chain joins TRBV30 and TRBJ2-5; 9 bases fit TRBD2. Trimming took 3 bases from V and 4 from J; bases not matched to a gene: 9. CDR1 is GTSNPN and CDR2 is SVGIG in the germline V gene (reference sequence). This CDR3 region has 15 residues. The CDR3 sequence is CAWRSGGGVGETQYF. As DNA, the CDR3 is TGTGCCTGGAGGTCTGGCGGGGGGGTGGGAGAGACCCAGTACTTC.

The rearrangement uses TRBV7-2 and TRBJ2-7; 7 bases align to TRBD2. CDR3 length equals 15 residues. With V trimmed by 7 bases and J by 0 bases, 9 bases remained unmatched. Germline V gene lookup returns CDR1 SGHTA and CDR2 FQGNSA. The CDR3 DNA is TGTGCCAGCAAAGAGGCCAGCGGGAACTCCTACGAGCAGTACTTC. Its translation: CASKEASGNSYEQYF.

The rearrangement joins TRBV28 to TRBJ1-2; unclear D gene. CDR3 length: 12 residues. Trimming removed 5 bases at V and 7 bases at J, with 11 bases between. In germline, CDR1 is MDHEN, CDR2 SYDVKM. The chain's CDR3 is CASSDTDFGYTF. In nucleotides, the CDR3 is TGTGCCAGCAGTGACACTGATTTTGGCTACACCTTC.

In DNA form, the CDR3 reads TGTGCCAGTAGCGAACCCCGGGACAGATCTGGGGCCAACGTCCTGACTTTC. It translates to CASSEPRDRSGANVLTF. This rearrangement joins TRBV19 to TRBJ2-6, with TRBD1 matching 7 bases. The CDR3 consists of 17 residues. Unmatched junction bases numbered 9, after V lost 6 bases and J lost 1 base. CDR1 is LNHDA and CDR2 is SQIVND in the germline V gene (reference sequence).

The chain links TRBV11-2 to TRBJ1-2; D possibly corresponds to TRBD1 (5 bases). This CDR3 has 17 residues. Germline V gene sequence: CDR1 SGHAT, CDR2 FQNNGV. The ends were cut back, 4 bases at V and 4 bases at J, with 22 bases in the middle. Here the CDR3 reads CASSSLRDSGPGYGYTF. In nucleotides, the CDR3 is TGTGCCAGCAGCTCTTTACGGGACTCTGGACCGGGCTATGGCTACACCTTC. The variable domain in full, with the rest retrieved from reference TRBV11-2 and TRBJ1-2, is EAGVAQSPRYKIIEKRQSVAFWCNPISGHATLYWYQQILGQGPKLLIQFQNNGVVDDSQLPKDRFSAERLKGVDSTLKIQPAKLEDSAVYLCASSSLRDSGPGYGYTFGSGTRLTVV.

CDR3 loop: CSVDTTGETETQYF. The DNA of the CDR3 is TGCAGCGTTGACACGACAGGGGAAACGGAGACCCAGTACTTC. J is TRBJ2-5 and V is TRBV29-1, with 8 bases lining up with TRBD1. V was clipped by 3 bases and J by 5 bases; unmatched bases: 8. Per germline, CDR1 SQVTM and CDR2 ANQGSEA. The CDR3 length is 14 residues.

The gene calls are TRBV11-3 and TRBJ1-1; a possible D gene is TRBD1 (6 bases). This CDR3 region has 13 residues. V lost 8 bases, J lost 1 base, and 11 bases lay in between. Germline V gene data show CDR1 as SGHNT and CDR2 as YENEEA. The CDR3 is CASGQGRNTEAFF. CDR3 sequence (DNA): TGTGCCAGCGGCCAGGGGAGGAACACTGAAGCTTTCTTT.

The rearrangement uses TRBV6-2 or TRBV6-3 and TRBJ2-1, with 7 bases fitting TRBD1. The V and J ends lost 2 bases and 7 bases, in that order; junction bases with no gene match: 8. There are 15 residues in the CDR3. Germline lookup yields CDR1 MNHEY and CDR2 SVGEGT. The CDR3 protein is CASSYGQAPGNEQFF. CDR3 nucleotide sequence: TGTGCCAGCAGTTACGGACAGGCCCCGGGTAATGAGCAGTTCTTC.

This chain uses TRBV7-2 with TRBJ1-4, with 10 positions matching TRBD1. The V gene end was trimmed by 1 base and the J gene end by 0 bases; junction bases not matched to a gene: 2. This CDR3 spans 17 amino acids. Germline CDR1 is SGHTA and CDR2 is FQGNSA. The CDR3, as DNA: TGTGCCAGCAGCTTAGTGGGGACAGGGGCAACTAATGAAAAACTGTTTTTT. This gives the protein CASSLVGTGATNEKLFF.

Only one count was recorded for this clone. This chain connects TRBV28 to TRBJ2-7; unclear D gene. The V and J ends lost 6 bases and 3 bases respectively, with 15 bases between them. The length of the CDR3 is 14 residues. Germline assignment: CDR1 MDHEN and CDR2 SYDVKM. The CDR3 coding sequence is TGTGCCAGCAGCCAACAGCCATCCGTCTACGAGCAGTACTTC. Its protein is CASSQQPSVYEQYF.

This rearrangement joins TRBV20-1 to TRBJ1-1; the D is unclear. The CDR3 contains 11 residues. Germline CDR1 is DFQATT and CDR2 is SNEGSKA (reference sequence). Trimming cost V 3 bases and J 6 bases, with 8 bases left between them. In nucleotides, the CDR3 is TGCAGTGCTAGGAGAGGAGCTGAAGCTTTCTTT. It specifies CSARRGAEAFF.

The V gene is TRBV6-5, the J gene TRBJ1-1; no definite D call. The V end was cut by 2 bases, the J end by 1 base, with 8 bases between. The CDR3 is 14 residues long. Germline V gene data show CDR1 as MNHEY and CDR2 as SVGAGI. CDR3 residues: CASSYGRPNTEAFF. The CDR3 DNA reads as TGTGCCAGCAGTTACGGCAGGCCGAACACTGAAGCTTTCTTT.

The chain carries TRBV28 and TRBJ1-2; TRBD1 matches at 9 bases. Germline loops: CDR1 MDHEN, CDR2 SYDVKM. The junction had 3 bases not matched to a gene; V was cut back by 6 bases and J by 7 bases. The CDR3 extends over 12 amino acids. The CDR3 reads CASSRDRAGYTF. The DNA of the CDR3 is TGTGCCAGCAGCCGGGACAGGGCTGGCTACACCTTC.

This clone is a singleton in its sample. The chain combines TRBV6-6 with TRBJ1-1, with D uncertain. The CDR3 runs to 13 residues. The ends were cut back, 7 bases at V and 3 bases at J, with 12 bases in the middle. CDR1 MNHNY and CDR2 SVGAGI come from the germline V gene (reference sequence). CDR3 bases: TGTGCCAGCAAGCAAGGCGGGGACACTGAAGCTTTCTTT. Translated, it gives CASKQGGDTEAFF.

The chain uses TRBV6-1 and TRBJ1-4, with 11 bases lining up with TRBD1. V lost 0 bases and J lost 7; bases outside the gene matches: 1. The CDR3 length is 15 residues. Germline V gene lookup returns CDR1 MNHNS and CDR2 SASEGT. The CDR3 protein is CASSEAGTGGEKLFF. The DNA of the CDR3 is TGTGCCAGCAGTGAAGCCGGGACAGGGGGTGAAAAACTGTTTTTT.

The rearrangement links TRBV27 to TRBJ2-3, with 13 bases fitting TRBD2. Germline assignment: CDR1 MNHEY and CDR2 SMNVEV (reference sequence). CDR3 length: 17 residues. The ends lost 4 bases at V and 2 bases at J; junction bases unmatched: 6. The CDR3 here is CASSSGTSGKFTDTQYF. CDR3 bases: TGTGCCAGCAGTTCGGGGACTAGCGGGAAGTTCACAGATACGCAGTATTTT.

The chain recombines TRBV9 with TRBJ1-4, with 9 bases matching TRBD1. Per germline, CDR1 SGDLS and CDR2 YYNGEE. The V segment lost 3 bases and the J segment 3 bases; nucleotides outside the gene matches: 3. The CDR3 is made up of 15 amino acids. CDR3: CASSARQGANEKLFF. For the CDR3, the DNA is TGTGCCAGCAGCGCTAGACAGGGGGCTAATGAAAAACTGTTTTTT.

This clone has only a few counts. The chain joins TRBV19 to TRBJ1-2; D remains unclear. The germline CDR1 and CDR2 sequences are LNHDA and SQIVND (reference sequence). The CDR3 sequence is 18 residues long. V was shortened by 6 bases and J by 4 bases, with 27 bases between the two germline ends. This CDR3 is CASRLSGQATHWGYGYTF. CDR3 nucleotide sequence: TGTGCCAGTAGGCTGAGCGGGCAGGCCACCCACTGGGGCTATGGCTACACCTTC.

This clone was recorded once. The rearrangement uses TRBV3-1 (or the pseudogene TRBV3-2) and TRBJ2-3, with TRBD1 matching over 8 bases. This CDR3 contains 17 residues. J was trimmed by 3 bases and V by 2 bases; bases with no gene match: 10. Germline V gene data show CDR1 as LGHDT and CDR2 as YNNKEL (reference sequence). CDR3 sequence: CASSQLEDRGRTDTQYF. The CDR3 DNA reads as TGTGCCAGCAGCCAATTAGAAGACAGGGGTAGGACAGATACGCAGTATTTT.

This clone was counted only a few times. Additional DNA sequences in this sample encode the identical CDR3. V gene TRBV15 combines with J gene TRBJ1-2; unclear D gene. The CDR3 runs 13 residues. Between the trimmed V and J ends, which lost 0 bases and 6 bases, there was a span of 8 bases. CDR1 is LNHNV and CDR2 is YYDKDF in the germline V gene (reference sequence). The CDR3 loop reads CATSREEGDGYTF. The CDR3 region has the DNA TGTGCCACCAGCAGAGAAGAGGGTGATGGCTACACCTTC.

The chain's CDR3 is CASSIEGRPSPLHF. In DNA, the CDR3 is TGTGCCAGTAGTATCGAGGGCAGACCTTCACCCCTCCACTTT. This chain links TRBV19 with TRBJ1-6, with D hard to call. Germline V gene lookup returns CDR1 LNHDA and CDR2 SQIVND (reference sequence). The CDR3 length is 14 residues. Trimming removed 3 bases from V and 9 bases from J, with 12 bases in between.

The chain carries TRBV29-1 and TRBJ2-7, with D possibly being TRBD1 (5 bases). With 1 base removed from V and 0 bases from J, the gap between germline ends came to 10 bases. The CDR3 sequence is 14 residues long. CDR1 and CDR2 (germline): SQVTM, ANQGSEA. The CDR3 loop is CSVEATDNSYEQYF. CDR3 coding DNA: TGCAGCGTTGAAGCGACAGATAACTCCTACGAGCAGTACTTC.

The chain recombines TRBV30 with TRBJ1-4; 11 bases line up with TRBD1. Unmatched junction bases numbered 7, after V lost 3 bases and J lost 13 bases. Germline V gene sequence: CDR1 GTSNPN, CDR2 SVGIG (reference sequence). The CDR3 extends over 13 amino acids. CDR3 DNA: TGTGCCTGGAGAGAGGGACAGGGGGGGGTACTGTTTTTT. It specifies CAWREGQGGVLFF.

This rearrangement joins TRBV20-1 to TRBJ1-4; D uncertain. V was cut by 6 bases and J by 7 bases, with 6 bases left in between. Germline V CDR1 and CDR2: DFQATT, SNEGSKA (reference sequence). The CDR3 is 10 amino acids. The CDR3 spells CSALSEKLFF. CDR3 coding DNA: TGCAGTGCCCTCAGTGAAAAACTGTTTTTT.

A remark on this clone: Other DNA sequences in the same sample also yield this CDR3. The chain combines TRBV18 with TRBJ2-7; 8 bases line up with TRBD2. Germline loops: CDR1 KGHSH, CDR2 LQKENI. Trimming cost V 3 bases and J 3 bases; bases outside gene matches: 1. The CDR3 runs to 13 residues. In nucleotides, the CDR3 is TGTGCCAGCTCACCCACTAGCGGCTACGAGCAGTACTTC. It specifies CASSPTSGYEQYF.

The gene calls are TRBV4-1 and TRBJ1-1; D not certain. The V end was cut by 1 base, the J end by 6 bases, with 18 bases between. Per the germline V gene, CDR1 is MGHRA and CDR2 is YSYEKL. CDR3 length: 16 amino acids. The CDR3 is CASSQGETLDGAEAFF. In DNA form, the CDR3 reads TGCGCCAGCAGCCAAGGAGAGACTTTAGACGGCGCTGAAGCTTTCTTT.

This chain uses TRBV6-5 with TRBJ1-6, with a tentative D call TRBD1 (5 bases). This CDR3 comprises 14 residues. Deletions cut 6 bases from V and 7 bases from J, with 13 bases between. From germline, CDR1 is MNHEY and CDR2 SVGAGI. CDR3 sequence: CASRTQGGNSPLHF. The CDR3 coding sequence is TGTGCCAGCAGGACCCAGGGCGGCAATTCACCCCTCCACTTT.